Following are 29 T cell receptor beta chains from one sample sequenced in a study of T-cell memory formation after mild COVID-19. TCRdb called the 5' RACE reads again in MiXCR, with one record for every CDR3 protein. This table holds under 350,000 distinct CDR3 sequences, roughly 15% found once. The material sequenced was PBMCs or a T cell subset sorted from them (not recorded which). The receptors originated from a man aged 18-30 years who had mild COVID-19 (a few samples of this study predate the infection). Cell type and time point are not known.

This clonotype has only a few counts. CDR3 in DNA: TGTGCCAGCAGCTTAGGGCAGCCCACTGAAGCTTTCTTT. This gives the protein CASSLGQPTEAFF. The chain carries TRBV7-2 and TRBJ1-1; D is unresolved. Germline V lookup: CDR1 SGHTA, CDR2 FQGNSA. V was pared by 1 base and J by 4 bases, with 7 bases between. The CDR3 has 13 residues.

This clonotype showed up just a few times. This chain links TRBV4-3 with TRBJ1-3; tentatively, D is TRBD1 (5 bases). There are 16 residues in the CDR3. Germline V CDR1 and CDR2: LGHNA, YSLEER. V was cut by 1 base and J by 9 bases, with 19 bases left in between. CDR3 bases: TGCGCCAGCAGCCAAGGGTACGATGGAGGGGACCCCACCATATATTTT. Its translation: CASSQGYDGGDPTIYF.

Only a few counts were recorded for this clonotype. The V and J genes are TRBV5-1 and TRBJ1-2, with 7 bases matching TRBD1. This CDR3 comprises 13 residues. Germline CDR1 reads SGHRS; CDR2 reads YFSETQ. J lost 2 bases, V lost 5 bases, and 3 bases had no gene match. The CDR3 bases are TGCGCCAGCAGAAGGGGACAGAACTATGGCTACACCTTC. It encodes CASRRGQNYGYTF.

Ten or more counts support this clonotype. CDR3 loop: CASSLQGLDTEAFF. CDR3 nucleotides: TGTGCCAGCAGTTTACAGGGCTTGGACACTGAAGCTTTCTTT. This chain connects TRBV12-3 or TRBV12-4 to TRBJ1-1; TRBD1 might be the D (5 bases). This CDR3 spans 14 amino acids. V shed 2 bases and J shed 3 bases, with 10 bases lying between them.

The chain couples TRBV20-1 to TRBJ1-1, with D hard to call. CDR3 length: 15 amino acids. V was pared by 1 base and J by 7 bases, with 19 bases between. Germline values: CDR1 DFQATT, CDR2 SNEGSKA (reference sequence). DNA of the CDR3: TGCAGTGCTAGAGCCAGGCTATCAGGTTGGGGTGAAGCTTTCTTT. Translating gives CSARARLSGWGEAFF.

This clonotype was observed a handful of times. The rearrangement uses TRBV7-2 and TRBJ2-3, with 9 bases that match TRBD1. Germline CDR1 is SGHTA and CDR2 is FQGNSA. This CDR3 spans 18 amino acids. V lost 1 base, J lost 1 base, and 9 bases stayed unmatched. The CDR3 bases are TGTGCCAGCAGCTTAGGCGCGGGGACAGGGATTGGCACAGATACGCAGTATTTT. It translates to CASSLGAGTGIGTDTQYF.

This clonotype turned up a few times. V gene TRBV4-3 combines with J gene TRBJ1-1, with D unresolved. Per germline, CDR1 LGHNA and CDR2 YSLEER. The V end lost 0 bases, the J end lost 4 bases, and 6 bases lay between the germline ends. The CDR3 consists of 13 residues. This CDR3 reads CASSQERITEAFF. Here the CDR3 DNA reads TGCGCCAGCAGCCAAGAGCGAATCACTGAAGCTTTCTTT.

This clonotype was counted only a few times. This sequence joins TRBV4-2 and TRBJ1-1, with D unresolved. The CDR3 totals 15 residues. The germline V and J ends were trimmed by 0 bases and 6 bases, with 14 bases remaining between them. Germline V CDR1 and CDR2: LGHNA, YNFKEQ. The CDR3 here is CASSQDRSGLSEAFF. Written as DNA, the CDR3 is TGTGCCAGCAGCCAAGATCGGTCGGGTTTGTCTGAAGCTTTCTTT.

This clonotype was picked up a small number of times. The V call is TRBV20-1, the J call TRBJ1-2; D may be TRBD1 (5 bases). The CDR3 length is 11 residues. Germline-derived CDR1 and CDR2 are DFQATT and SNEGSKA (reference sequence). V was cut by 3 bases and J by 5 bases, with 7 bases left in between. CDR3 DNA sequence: TGCAGTGCTAGCGGGGGGTATGGCTACACCTTC. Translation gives CSASGGYGYTF.

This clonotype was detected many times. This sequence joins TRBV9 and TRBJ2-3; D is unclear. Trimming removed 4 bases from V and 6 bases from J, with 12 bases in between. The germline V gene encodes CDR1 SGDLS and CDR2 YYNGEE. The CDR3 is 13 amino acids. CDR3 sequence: CASSPHGSDTQYF. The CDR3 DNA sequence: TGTGCCAGCAGCCCCCACGGATCCGATACGCAGTATTTT.

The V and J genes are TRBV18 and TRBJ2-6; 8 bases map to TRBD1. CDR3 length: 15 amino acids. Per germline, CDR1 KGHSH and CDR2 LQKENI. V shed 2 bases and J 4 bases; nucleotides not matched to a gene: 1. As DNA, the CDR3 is TGTGCCAGCTCACCAGGACAGGGAGGGGCCAACGTCCTGACTTTC. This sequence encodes CASSPGQGGANVLTF.

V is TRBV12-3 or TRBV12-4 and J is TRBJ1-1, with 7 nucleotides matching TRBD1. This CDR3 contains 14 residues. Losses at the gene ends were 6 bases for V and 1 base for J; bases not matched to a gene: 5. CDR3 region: CASSLQGSNTEAFF. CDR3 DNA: TGTGCCAGCAGCTTACAGGGGTCGAACACTGAAGCTTTCTTT.

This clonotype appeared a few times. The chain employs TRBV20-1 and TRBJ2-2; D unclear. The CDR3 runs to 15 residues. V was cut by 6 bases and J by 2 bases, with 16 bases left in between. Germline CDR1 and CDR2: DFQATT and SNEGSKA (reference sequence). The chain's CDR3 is CSALPRQRNTGELFF. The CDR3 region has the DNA TGCAGTGCGCTCCCGCGACAAAGAAACACCGGGGAGCTGTTTTTT.

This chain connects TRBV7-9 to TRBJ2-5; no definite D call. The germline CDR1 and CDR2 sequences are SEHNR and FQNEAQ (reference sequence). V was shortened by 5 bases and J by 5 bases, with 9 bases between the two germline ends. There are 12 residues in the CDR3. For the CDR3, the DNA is TGTGCCAGCAGCCCCGTTTGGGAGACCCAGTACTTC. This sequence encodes CASSPVWETQYF.

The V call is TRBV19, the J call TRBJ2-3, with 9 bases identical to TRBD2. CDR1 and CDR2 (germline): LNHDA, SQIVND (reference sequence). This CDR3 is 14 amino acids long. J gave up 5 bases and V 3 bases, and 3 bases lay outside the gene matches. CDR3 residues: CASSMGLAKDTQYF. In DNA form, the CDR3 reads TGTGCCAGTAGTATGGGACTAGCCAAAGATACGCAGTATTTT.

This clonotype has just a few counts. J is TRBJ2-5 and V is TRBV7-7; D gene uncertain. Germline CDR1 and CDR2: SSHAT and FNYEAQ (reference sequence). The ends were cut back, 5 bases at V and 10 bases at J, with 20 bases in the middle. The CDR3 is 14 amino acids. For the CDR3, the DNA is TGTGCCAGCAGCCTAGACGGGTTATTGGGAAACCAGTACTTC. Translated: CASSLDGLLGNQYF.

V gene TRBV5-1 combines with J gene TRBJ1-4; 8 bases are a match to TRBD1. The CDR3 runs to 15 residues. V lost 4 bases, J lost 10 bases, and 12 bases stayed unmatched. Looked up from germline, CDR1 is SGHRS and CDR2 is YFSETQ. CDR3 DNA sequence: TGCGCCAGCAGCGTCTCAGGGGGCGACCTTGGAAAACTGTTTTTT. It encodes CASSVSGGDLGKLFF.

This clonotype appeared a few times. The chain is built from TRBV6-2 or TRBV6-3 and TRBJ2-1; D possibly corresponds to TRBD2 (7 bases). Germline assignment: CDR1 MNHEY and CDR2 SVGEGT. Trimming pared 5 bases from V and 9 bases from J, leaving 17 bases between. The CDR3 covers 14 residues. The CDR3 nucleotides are TGTGCCAGCAGTAACCGGGGGGCGAGGCGTGAGCAGTTCTTC. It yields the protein CASSNRGARREQFF.

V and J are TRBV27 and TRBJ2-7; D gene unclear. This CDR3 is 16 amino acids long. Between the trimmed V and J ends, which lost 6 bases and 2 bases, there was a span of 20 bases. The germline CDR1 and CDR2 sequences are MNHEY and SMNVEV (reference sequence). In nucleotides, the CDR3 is TGTGCCAGCAGCTCCCTTACCTCGGCGGTGACCTACGAGCAGTACTTC. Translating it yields CASSSLTSAVTYEQYF.

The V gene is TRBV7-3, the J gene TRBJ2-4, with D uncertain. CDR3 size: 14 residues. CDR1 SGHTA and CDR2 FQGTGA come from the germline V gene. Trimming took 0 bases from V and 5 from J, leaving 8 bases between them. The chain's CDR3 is CASSLTAPENIQYF. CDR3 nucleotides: TGTGCCAGCAGCTTAACGGCCCCGGAAAACATTCAGTACTTC.

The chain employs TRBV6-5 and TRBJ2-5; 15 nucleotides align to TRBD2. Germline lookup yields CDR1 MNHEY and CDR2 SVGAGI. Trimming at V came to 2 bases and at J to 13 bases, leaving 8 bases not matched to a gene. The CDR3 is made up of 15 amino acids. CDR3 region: CASSYDWTSGGAVYF. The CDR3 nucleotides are TGTGCCAGCAGTTACGATTGGACTAGCGGGGGGGCGGTGTACTTC.

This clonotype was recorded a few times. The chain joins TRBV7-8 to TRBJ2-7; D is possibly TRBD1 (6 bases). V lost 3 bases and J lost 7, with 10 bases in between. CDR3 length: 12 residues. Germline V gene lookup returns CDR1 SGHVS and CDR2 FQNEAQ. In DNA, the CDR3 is TGTGCCAGCAGCTTTTACACAGGGGAGCAGTACTTC. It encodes CASSFYTGEQYF.

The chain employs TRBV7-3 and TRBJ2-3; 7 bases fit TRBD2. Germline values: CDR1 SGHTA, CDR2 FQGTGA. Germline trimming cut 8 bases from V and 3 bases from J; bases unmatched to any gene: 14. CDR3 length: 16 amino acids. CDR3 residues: CASRRGDMIGTDTQYF. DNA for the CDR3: TGTGCCAGCCGACGGGGGGATATGATTGGGACAGATACGCAGTATTTT.

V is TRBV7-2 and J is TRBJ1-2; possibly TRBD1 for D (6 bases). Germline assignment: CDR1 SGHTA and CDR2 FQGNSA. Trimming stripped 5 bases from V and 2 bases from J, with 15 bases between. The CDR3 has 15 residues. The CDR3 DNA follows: TGTGCCAGCAGCGGGGGGGGGACATTGAACTATGGCTACACCTTC. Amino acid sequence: CASSGGGTLNYGYTF.

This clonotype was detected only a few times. CDR3: CASRRTSGGLQETQYF. In nucleotides, the CDR3 is TGTGCCAGCAGGCGGACTAGCGGGGGCCTCCAAGAGACCCAGTACTTC. The rearrangement uses TRBV3-1 and TRBJ2-5; 13 positions agree with TRBD2. V lost 6 bases to trimming and J lost 1 base; unmatched junction nucleotides: 5. The CDR3 extends over 16 amino acids. Germline-derived CDR1 and CDR2 are LGHDT and YNNKEL (reference sequence).

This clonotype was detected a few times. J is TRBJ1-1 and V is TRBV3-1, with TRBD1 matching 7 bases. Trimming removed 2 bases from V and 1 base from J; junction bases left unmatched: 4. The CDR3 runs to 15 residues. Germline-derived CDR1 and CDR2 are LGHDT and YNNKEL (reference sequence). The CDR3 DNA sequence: TGTGCCAGCAGCCAAAGAAACAGGGGGAACACTGAAGCTTTCTTT. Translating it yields CASSQRNRGNTEAFF.

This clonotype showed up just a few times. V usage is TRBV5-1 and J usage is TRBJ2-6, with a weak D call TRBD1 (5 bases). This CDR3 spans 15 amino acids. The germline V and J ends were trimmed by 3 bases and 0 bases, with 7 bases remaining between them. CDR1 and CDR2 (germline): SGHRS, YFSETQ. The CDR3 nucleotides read TGCGCCAGCAGCTCAGGGATCTCTGGGGCCAACGTCCTGACTTTC. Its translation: CASSSGISGANVLTF.

The CDR3 sequence: CASSNRDRNYGYTF. The CDR3 nucleotides read TGTGCCAGCAGTAACCGGGACAGGAACTATGGCTACACCTTC. The rearrangement joins TRBV2 to TRBJ1-2; 8 bases are a match to TRBD1. The V gene's germline CDR1 is SNHLY and CDR2 FYNNEI. V was pared by 5 bases and J by 2 bases, with 4 bases of the junction left unmatched. CDR3 size: 14 residues.

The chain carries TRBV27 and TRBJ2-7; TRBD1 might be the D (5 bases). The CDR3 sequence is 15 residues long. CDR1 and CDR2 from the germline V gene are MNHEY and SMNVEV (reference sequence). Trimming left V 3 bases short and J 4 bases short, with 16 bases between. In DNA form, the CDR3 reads TGTGCCAGCAGTTTTTATGCTCTGACAGCTTACGAGCAGTACTTC. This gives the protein CASSFYALTAYEQYF.